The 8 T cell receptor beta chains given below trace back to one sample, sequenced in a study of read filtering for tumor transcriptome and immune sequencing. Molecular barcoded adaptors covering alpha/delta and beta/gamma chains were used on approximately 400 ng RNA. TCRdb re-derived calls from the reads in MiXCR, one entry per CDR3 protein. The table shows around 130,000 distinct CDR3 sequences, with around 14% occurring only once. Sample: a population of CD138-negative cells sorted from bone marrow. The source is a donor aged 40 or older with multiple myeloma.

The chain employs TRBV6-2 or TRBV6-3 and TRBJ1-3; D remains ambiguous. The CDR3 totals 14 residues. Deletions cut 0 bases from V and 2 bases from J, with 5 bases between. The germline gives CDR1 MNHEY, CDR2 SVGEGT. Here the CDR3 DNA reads TGTGCCAGCAGTTACTCGGCCACTGGAAACACCATATATTTT. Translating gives CASSYSATGNTIYF.

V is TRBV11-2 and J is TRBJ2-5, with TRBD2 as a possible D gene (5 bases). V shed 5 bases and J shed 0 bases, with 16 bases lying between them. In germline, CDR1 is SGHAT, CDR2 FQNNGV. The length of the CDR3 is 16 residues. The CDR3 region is CASSLRLAEDQETQYF. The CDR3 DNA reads TGTGCCAGCAGCCTCCGTCTGGCGGAGGACCAAGAGACCCAGTACTTC.

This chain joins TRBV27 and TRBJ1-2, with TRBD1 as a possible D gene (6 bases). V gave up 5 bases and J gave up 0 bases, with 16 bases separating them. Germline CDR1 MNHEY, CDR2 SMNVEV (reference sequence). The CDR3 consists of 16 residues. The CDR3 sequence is CASSLVRGQANYGYTF. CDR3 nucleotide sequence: TGTGCCAGCAGTCTTGTCAGGGGTCAAGCTAACTATGGCTACACCTTC.

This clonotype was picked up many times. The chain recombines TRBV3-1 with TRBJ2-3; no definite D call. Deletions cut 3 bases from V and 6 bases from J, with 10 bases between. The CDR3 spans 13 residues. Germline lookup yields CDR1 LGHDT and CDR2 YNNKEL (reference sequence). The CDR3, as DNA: TGTGCCAGCAGCCATGCCGTAACGGATACGCAGTATTTT. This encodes CASSHAVTDTQYF.

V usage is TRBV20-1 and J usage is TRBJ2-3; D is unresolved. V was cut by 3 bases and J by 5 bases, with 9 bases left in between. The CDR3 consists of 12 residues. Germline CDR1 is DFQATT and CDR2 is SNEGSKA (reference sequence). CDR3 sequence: CSARAPVDTQYF. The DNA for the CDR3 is TGCAGTGCTAGGGCCCCCGTAGATACGCAGTATTTT.

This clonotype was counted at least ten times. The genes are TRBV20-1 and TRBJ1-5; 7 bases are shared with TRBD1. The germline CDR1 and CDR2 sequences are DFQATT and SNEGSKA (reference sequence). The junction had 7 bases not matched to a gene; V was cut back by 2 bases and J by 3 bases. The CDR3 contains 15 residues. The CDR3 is CSARPRQGFNQPQHF. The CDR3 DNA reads TGCAGTGCTAGACCCAGACAGGGATTCAATCAGCCCCAGCATTTT.

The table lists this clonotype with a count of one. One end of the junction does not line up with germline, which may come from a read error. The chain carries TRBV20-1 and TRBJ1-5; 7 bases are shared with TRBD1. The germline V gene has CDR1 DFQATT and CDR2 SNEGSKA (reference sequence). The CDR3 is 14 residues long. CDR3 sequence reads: CGAQTGFSNQPQHF. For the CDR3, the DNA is TGCGGTGCTCAGACAGGGTTTAGCAATCAGCCCCAGCATTTT.

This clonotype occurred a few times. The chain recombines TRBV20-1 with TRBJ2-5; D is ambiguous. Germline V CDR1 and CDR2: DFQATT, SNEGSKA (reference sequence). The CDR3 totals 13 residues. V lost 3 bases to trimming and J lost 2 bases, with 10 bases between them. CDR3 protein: CSASYPRQETQYF. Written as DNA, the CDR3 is TGCAGTGCTAGCTACCCGCGGCAAGAGACCCAGTACTTC.